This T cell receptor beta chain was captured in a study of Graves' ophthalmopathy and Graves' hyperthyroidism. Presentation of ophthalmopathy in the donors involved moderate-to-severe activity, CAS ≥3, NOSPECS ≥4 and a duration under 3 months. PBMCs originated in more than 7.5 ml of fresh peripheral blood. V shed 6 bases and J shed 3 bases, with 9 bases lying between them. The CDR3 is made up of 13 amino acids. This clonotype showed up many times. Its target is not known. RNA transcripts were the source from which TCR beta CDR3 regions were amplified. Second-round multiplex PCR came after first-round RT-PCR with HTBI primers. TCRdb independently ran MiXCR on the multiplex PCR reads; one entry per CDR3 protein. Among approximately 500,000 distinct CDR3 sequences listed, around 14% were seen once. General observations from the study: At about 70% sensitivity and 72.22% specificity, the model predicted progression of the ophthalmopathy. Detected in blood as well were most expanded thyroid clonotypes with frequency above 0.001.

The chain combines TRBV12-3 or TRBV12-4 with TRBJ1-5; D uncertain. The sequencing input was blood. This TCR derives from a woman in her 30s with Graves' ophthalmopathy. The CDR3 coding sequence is TGTGCCAGCAGCGCGGTTCCCAATCAGCCCCAGCATTTT. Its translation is CASSAVPNQPQHF.